A single sample gave rise to the 10 T cell receptor beta chains below, sequenced in a study of T cells in Graves' hyperthyroidism and ophthalmopathy. RNA transcripts provided the source from which TCR beta CDR3 regions were amplified. Initially, a first-round RT-PCR of the TCR CDR3 employed the HTBI primer set. Via MiXCR, TCRdb re-called the multiplex PCR reads, giving one row per CDR3 protein. Of hundreds of thousands of distinct CDR3 sequences in the sample, roughly 15% were seen once. The sequenced sample consisted of blood. These receptors came from a woman between 18 and 29 years old with Graves' hyperthyroidism.

The V gene is TRBV6-2 or TRBV6-3, the J gene TRBJ2-7, with 10 bases fitting TRBD2. The CDR3 extends over 14 amino acids. Germline V CDR1 and CDR2: MNHEY, SVGEGT. V lost 6 bases and J lost 4; bases outside the gene matches: 6. CDR3 residues: CASREREGRYEQYF. The CDR3 coding sequence is TGTGCCAGCAGAGAGCGGGAGGGCCGTTACGAGCAGTACTTC.

This clonotype was detected a few times. This chain connects TRBV24-1 to TRBJ2-1; D tentatively fits TRBD1 or TRBD2 (5 bases each). The CDR3 length is 16 residues. V was clipped by 1 base and J by 6 bases, with 15 bases between them. Germline loops: CDR1 KGHDR, CDR2 SFDVKD. The CDR3 loop is CATSDLRQRDPNEQFF. DNA for the CDR3: TGTGCCACCAGTGATTTAAGGCAGAGGGACCCCAATGAGCAGTTCTTC.

This clonotype was recorded at least ten times. The J gene is TRBJ2-5, the V gene TRBV20-1, with unresolved D. Germline-derived CDR1 and CDR2 are DFQATT and SNEGSKA (reference sequence). This CDR3 comprises 10 residues. The V gene lost 5 bases and the J gene lost 9 bases, with 10 bases spanning the gap. CDR3: CSAVRSAQYF. For the CDR3, the DNA is TGCAGTGCTGTCCGGTCTGCCCAGTACTTC.

There are a few counts of this clonotype. The chain couples TRBV28 to TRBJ1-4; weak D call: TRBD1 (6 bases). Trimming shortened V by 4 bases and J by 12 bases, and 21 bases separated the two germline ends. This CDR3 is 15 amino acids long. Germline V lookup: CDR1 MDHEN, CDR2 SYDVKM. The CDR3 protein is CASSSPRGPNVELFF. The CDR3 DNA is TGTGCCAGCAGTTCCCCCAGGGGACCGAACGTTGAACTGTTTTTT.

On this clonotype itself: A much larger clone lies one base from this, so it may be a read error. The gene calls are TRBV11-3 and TRBJ2-7; D is uncertain. Germline CDR1 SGHNT, CDR2 YENEEA. This CDR3 is 14 amino acids long. As DNA, the CDR3 is TGTGCCAGCAGCTCACGCTTGCGTCCCTACAAGCAGTACTTC. Protein product: CASSSRLRPYKQYF. Supplemented by reference TRBV11-3 and TRBJ2-7, the full variable domain reads EAGVVQSPRYKIIEKKQPVAFWCNPISGHNTLYWYLQNLGQGPELLIRYENEEAVDDSQLPKDRFSAERLKGVDSTLKIQPAELGDSAVYLCASSSRLRPYKQYFGPGTRLTVT.

The rearrangement uses TRBV6-1 and TRBJ2-7, with TRBD1 matching 9 bases. CDR3 length: 14 amino acids. Per germline, CDR1 MNHNS and CDR2 SASEGT. With V trimmed by 6 bases and J by 1 base, 4 bases remained unmatched. Here the CDR3 DNA reads TGTGCCAGCAGAATGACAGGGGGATCCTACGAGCAGTACTTC. Amino acids: CASRMTGGSYEQYF.

This clonotype was counted at least ten times. The chain couples TRBV15 to TRBJ2-6, with D perhaps TRBD1 (6 bases). Germline V gene lookup returns CDR1 LNHNV and CDR2 YYDKDF (reference sequence). The CDR3 is 16 residues long. V lost 0 bases to trimming and J lost 4 bases, with 10 bases between them. The CDR3 is CATSRDQGTGANVLTF. Here the CDR3 DNA reads TGTGCCACCAGCAGAGATCAGGGGACCGGGGCCAACGTCCTGACTTTC.

The gene calls are TRBV27 and TRBJ1-3, with 8 nucleotides matching TRBD1. The CDR3 contains 17 residues. In germline, CDR1 is MNHEY, CDR2 SMNVEV (reference sequence). Trimming cost V 2 bases and J 0 bases; bases outside gene matches: 6. In DNA, the CDR3 is TGTGCCAGCAGTTTAGGGACAGGTCCCAGCTCTGGAAACACCATATATTTT. This codes for CASSLGTGPSSGNTIYF.

About this clonotype: Just one base apart from a much larger clone, this may be a read error. V gene TRBV20-1 combines with J gene TRBJ2-7; the match to TRBD2 covers 11 bases. The J call may be incorrect, as the DNA end agrees better with TRBJ2-1. From germline, CDR1 is DFQATT and CDR2 SNEGSKA (reference sequence). The CDR3 has 13 residues. DNA of the CDR3: TGCAGCGTGACTAGCGGGGCCTCCTACGAGCAGTTCTTC. Translation: CSVTSGASYEQFF.

This clonotype was counted between two and nine times. The rearrangement joins TRBV4-1 to TRBJ2-3; D is possibly TRBD2 (6 bases). The CDR3 has 16 amino acids. Germline V lookup: CDR1 MGHRA, CDR2 YSYEKL. Trimming left V 2 bases short and J 2 bases short, with 14 bases between. In DNA, the CDR3 is TGCGCCAGCAGCCAACGGGGGTTTACTTACACAGATACGCAGTATTTT. It yields the protein CASSQRGFTYTDTQYF.